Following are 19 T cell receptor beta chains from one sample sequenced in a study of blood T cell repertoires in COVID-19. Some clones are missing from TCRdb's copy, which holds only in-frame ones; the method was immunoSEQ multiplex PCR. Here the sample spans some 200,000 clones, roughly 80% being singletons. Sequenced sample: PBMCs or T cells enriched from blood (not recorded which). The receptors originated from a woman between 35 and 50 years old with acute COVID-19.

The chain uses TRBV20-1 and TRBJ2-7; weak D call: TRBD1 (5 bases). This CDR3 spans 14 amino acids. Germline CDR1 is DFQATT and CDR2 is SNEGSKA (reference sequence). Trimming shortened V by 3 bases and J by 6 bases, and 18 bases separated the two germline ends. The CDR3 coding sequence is TGCAGTGCTAGTAAAGGGGCAAGGGTCTTCGAGCAGTACTTC. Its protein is CSASKGARVFEQYF.

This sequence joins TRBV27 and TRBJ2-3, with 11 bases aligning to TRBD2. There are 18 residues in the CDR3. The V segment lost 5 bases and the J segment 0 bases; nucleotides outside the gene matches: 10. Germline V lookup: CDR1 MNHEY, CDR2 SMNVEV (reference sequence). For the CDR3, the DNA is TGTGCCAGCAGTCCCCCCCCGGGACTAGCGGCGAGCACAGATACGCAGTATTTT. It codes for CASSPPPGLAASTDTQYF.

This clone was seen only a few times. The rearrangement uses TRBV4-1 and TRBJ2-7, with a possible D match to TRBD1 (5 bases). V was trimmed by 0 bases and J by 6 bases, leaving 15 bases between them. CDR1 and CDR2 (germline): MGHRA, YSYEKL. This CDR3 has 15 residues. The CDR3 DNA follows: TGCGCCAGCAGCCAAGACGTCGGGTTTCAGGGCGAGCAGTACTTC. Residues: CASSQDVGFQGEQYF.

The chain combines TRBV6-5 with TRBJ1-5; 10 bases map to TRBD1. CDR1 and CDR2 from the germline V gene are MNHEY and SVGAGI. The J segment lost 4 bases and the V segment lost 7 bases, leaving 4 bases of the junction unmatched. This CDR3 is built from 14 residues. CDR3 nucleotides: TGTGCCAGCAAAGCGGACAGGGGGAATCAGCCCCAGCATTTT. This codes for CASKADRGNQPQHF.

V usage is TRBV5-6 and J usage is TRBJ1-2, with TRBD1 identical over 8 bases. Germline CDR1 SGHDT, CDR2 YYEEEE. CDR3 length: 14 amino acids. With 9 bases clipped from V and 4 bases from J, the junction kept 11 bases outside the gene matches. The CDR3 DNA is TGTGCCACTTCACCCGGACAGGGATTCTATGGCTACACCTTC. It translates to CATSPGQGFYGYTF.

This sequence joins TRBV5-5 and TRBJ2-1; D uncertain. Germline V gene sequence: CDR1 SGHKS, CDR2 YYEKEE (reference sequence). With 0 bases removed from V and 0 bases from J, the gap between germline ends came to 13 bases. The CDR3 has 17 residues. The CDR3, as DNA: TGTGCCAGCAGCTTGGTTGGGCAAACCAGCTCCTACAATGAGCAGTTCTTC. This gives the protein CASSLVGQTSSYNEQFF.

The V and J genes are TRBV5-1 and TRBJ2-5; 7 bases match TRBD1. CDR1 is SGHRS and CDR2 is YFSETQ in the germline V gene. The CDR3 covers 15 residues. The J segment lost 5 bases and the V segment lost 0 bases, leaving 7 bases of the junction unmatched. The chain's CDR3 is CASSLEGQRVETQYF. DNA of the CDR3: TGCGCCAGCAGCTTGGAGGGACAGAGGGTCGAGACCCAGTACTTC.

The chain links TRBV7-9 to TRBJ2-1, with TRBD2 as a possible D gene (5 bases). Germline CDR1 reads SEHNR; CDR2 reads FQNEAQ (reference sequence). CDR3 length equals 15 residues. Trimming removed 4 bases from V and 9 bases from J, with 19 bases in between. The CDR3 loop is CASSSGLYPRIEQFF. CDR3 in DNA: TGTGCCAGCAGCTCAGGACTCTACCCTCGGATTGAGCAGTTCTTC.

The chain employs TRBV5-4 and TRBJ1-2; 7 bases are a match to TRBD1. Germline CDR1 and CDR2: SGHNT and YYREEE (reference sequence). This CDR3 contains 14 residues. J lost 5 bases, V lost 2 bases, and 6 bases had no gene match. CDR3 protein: CASSFGQERYGYTF. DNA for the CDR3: TGTGCCAGCAGCTTCGGACAGGAAAGGTATGGCTACACCTTC.

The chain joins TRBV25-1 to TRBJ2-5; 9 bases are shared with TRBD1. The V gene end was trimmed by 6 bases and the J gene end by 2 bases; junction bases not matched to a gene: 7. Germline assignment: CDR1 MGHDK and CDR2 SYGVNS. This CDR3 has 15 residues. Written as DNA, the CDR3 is TGTGCCAGCAGCGAAACAGGGGGCCCTCAAGAGACCCAGTACTTC. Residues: CASSETGGPQETQYF.

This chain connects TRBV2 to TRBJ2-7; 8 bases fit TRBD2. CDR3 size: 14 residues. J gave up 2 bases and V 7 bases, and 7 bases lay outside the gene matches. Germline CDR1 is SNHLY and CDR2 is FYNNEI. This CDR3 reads CASMLTSVAYEQYF. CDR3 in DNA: TGTGCCAGCATGTTGACTAGCGTGGCCTACGAGCAGTACTTC. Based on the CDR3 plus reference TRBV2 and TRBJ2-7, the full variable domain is EPEVTQTPSHQVTQMGQEVILRCVPISNHLYFYWYRQILGQKVEFLVSFYNNEISEKSEIFDDQFSVERPDGSNFTLKIRSTKLEDSAMYFCASMLTSVAYEQYFGPGTRLTVT.

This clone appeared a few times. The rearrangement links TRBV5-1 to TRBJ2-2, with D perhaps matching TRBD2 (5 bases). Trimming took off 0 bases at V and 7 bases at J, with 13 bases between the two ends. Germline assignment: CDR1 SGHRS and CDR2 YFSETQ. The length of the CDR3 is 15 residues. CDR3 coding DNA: TGCGCCAGCAGCTTGGTTAATAGCGATAGCGGGGAGCTGTTTTTT. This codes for CASSLVNSDSGELFF.

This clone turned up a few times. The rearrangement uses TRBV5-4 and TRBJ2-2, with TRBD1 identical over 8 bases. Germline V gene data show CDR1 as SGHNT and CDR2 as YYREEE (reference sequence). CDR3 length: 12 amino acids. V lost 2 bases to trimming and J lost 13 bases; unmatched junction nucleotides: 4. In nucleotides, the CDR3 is TGTGCCAGCAGCTTTAGGACAGGGCGGCTGTTTTTT. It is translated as CASSFRTGRLFF.

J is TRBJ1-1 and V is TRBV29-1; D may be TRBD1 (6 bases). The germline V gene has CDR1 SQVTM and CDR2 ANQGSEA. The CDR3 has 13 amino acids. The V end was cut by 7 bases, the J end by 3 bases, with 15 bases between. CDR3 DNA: TGCAGCGGCCTCGGGGGGCTGGACACTGAAGCTTTCTTT. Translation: CSGLGGLDTEAFF.

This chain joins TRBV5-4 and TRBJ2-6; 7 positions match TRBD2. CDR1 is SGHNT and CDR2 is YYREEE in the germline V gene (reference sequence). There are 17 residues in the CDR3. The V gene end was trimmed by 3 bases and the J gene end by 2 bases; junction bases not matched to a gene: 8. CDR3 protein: CASSSGGLFAGANVLTF. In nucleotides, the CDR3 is TGTGCCAGCAGCTCGGGAGGCCTCTTCGCTGGGGCCAACGTCCTGACTTTC.

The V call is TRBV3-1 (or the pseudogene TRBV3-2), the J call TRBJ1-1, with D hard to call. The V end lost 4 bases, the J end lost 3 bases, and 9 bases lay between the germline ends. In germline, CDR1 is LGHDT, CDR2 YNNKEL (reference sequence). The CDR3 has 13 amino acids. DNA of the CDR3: TGTGCCAGCAGCCCGAGACGGGACACTGAAGCTTTCTTT. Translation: CASSPRRDTEAFF.

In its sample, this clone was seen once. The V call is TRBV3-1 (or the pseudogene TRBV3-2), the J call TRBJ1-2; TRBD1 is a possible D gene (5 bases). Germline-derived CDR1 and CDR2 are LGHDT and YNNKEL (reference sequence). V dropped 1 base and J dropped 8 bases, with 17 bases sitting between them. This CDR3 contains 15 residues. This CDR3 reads CASSQAVTAPWGYTF. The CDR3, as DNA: TGTGCCAGCAGCCAAGCCGTGACAGCTCCTTGGGGCTACACCTTC.

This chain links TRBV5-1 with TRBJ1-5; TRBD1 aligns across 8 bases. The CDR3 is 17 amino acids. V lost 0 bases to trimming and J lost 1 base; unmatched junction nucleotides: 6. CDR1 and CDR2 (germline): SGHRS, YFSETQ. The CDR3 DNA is TGCGCCAGCAGCTTGGATGCAGGGGGCGCAAGCAATCAGCCCCAGCATTTT. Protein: CASSLDAGGASNQPQHF.

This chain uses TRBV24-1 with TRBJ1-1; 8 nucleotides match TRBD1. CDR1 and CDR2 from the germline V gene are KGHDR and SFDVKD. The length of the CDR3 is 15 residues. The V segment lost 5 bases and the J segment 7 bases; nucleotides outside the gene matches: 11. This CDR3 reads CATSARTGSADEAFF. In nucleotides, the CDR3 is TGTGCCACCAGTGCCAGGACAGGGTCTGCGGATGAAGCTTTCTTT.